This T cell receptor (beta chain) is drawn from a study of cytomegalovirus exposure and HLA in healthy donors. Study conclusions and caveats: The availability of immune exposure information extended only to CMV serostatus. One later analysis reportedly identified an Asian-associated ancestry cluster that showed fewer N-insertions than the approximately 700-donor mean.

Amplification used 60 Vbeta primers and 13 Jbeta primers. Assay used: immunoSEQ multiplex PCR; TCRdb lists only in-frame clones, some missing. The table lists some 190,000 clones, about 80% of them singletons. The V end was cut by 4 bases, the J end by 5 bases, with 14 bases between. Germline V gene sequence: CDR1 GTSNPN, CDR2 SVGIG (reference sequence). The CDR3 sequence is 13 residues long. A remark on this clone: Its target is not known.

Sequencing was carried out using PBMCs. The chain combines TRBV30 with TRBJ1-1; D may be TRBD1 (6 bases). The origin of this receptor is a woman in her twenties or thirties in good health and CMV-seropositive. CDR3 amino acids: CAWNWGPNTEAFF. The CDR3 coding sequence is TGTGCCTGGAATTGGGGGCCGAATACTGAAGCTTTCTTT.